This T cell receptor beta chain derives from a study of cytomegalovirus exposure and HLA in healthy donors. Looking at the study overall: The 120 or so validation repertoires were produced on the same platform as the 670 or so repertoires of the first cohort. This was reported in a later analysis.

Study-wide results and limits: In vitro confirmation showed a few CMV-associated chains to be CMV antigen specific. The listing of 150 to 200 TCR beta chains classed them as cytomegalovirus-associated. Most observed TCR sequences were rare, whereas some public TCRs were detected in many donors.

V was trimmed by 7 bases and J by 4 bases, leaving 11 bases between them. The CDR3 totals 13 residues. CDR1 and CDR2 (germline): SNHLY, FYNNEI. A note on this clone: Its antigen is currently unknown.

The method was immunoSEQ multiplex PCR; TCRdb's version includes in-frame clones alone and lacks a portion of them. The data contain some 130,000 clones, 89% of them singletons. Sequenced sample: PBMCs. The genes are TRBV2 and TRBJ1-3, with D uncertain. The clonotype originates from a young woman in good health and CMV-seronegative. Here the CDR3 DNA reads TGTGCCAGCACGTTCACTTACGGAAACACCATATATTTT. As protein: CASTFTYGNTIYF.